The subject of this entry is one TCR beta chain. This record belongs to a study of blood T cell repertoires in COVID-19. Study background: In each case, the material was cDNA or gDNA derived from T cells, B-cell-depleted T cells, or PBMCs.

Assignment of participants to cohorts was predicated upon participant-reported clinical history. Here immunoSEQ multiplex PCR was the method, and the copy in TCRdb shows in-frame clones only, minus some. Of around 250,000 clones in the sample, roughly nine tenths were seen once. The origin of this receptor is a human donor in a cohort exposed to, infected with or recovered from COVID-19 (not recorded which). The donor label of this sample is uncertain. Sequencing was performed on PBMCs or T cells enriched from blood (not recorded which).

Here the CDR3 reads CASSHTGMSSRGYTF. For the CDR3, the DNA is TGTGCCAGCAGCCACACAGGGATGAGCTCGAGGGGCTACACCTTC. V is TRBV6-5 and J is TRBJ1-2; perhaps TRBD1 as D (6 bases). With 6 bases removed from V and 8 bases from J, the gap between germline ends came to 22 bases. The CDR3 is 15 amino acids. CDR1 and CDR2 (germline): MNHEY, SVGAGI.